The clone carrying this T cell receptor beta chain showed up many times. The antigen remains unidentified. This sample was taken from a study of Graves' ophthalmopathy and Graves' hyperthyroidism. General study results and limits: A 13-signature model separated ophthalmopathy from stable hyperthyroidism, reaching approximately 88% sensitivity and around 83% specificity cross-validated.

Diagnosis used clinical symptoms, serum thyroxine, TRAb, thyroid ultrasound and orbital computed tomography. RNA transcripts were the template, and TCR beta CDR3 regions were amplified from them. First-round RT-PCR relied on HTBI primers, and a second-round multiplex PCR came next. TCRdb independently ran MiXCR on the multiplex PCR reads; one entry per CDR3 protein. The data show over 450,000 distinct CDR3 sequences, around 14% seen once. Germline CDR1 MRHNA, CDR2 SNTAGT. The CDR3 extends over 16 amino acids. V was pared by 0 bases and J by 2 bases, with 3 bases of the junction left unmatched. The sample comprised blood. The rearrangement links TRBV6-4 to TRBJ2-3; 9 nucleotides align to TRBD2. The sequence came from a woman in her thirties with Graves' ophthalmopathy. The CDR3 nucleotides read TGTGCCAGCAGTGACTCGGCTAGCGGGGTCACAGATACGCAGTATTTT. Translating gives CASSDSASGVTDTQYF.